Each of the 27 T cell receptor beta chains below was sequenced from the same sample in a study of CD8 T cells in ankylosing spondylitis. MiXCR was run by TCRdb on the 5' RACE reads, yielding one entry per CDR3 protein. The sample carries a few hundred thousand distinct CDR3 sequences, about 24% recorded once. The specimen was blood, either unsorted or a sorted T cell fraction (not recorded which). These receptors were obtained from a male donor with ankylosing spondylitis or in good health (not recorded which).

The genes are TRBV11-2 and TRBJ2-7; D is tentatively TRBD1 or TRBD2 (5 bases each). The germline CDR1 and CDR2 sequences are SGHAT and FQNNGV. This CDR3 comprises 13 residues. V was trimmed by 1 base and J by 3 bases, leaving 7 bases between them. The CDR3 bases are TGTGCCAGCAGCTTAGGGGGGATCTACGAGCAGTACTTC. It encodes CASSLGGIYEQYF.

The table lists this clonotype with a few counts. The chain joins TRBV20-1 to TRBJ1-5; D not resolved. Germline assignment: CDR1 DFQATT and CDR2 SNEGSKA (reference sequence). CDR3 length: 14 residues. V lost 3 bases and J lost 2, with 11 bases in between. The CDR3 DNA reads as TGCAGTGCTAGGGAACAAAGGGGCAATCAGCCCCAGCATTTT. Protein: CSAREQRGNQPQHF.

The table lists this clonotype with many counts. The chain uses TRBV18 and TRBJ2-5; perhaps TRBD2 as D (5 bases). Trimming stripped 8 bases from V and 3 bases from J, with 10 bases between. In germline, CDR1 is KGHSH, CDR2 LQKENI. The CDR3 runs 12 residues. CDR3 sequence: CASSPREETQYF. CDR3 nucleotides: TGTGCCAGCAGCCCGCGGGAAGAGACCCAGTACTTC.

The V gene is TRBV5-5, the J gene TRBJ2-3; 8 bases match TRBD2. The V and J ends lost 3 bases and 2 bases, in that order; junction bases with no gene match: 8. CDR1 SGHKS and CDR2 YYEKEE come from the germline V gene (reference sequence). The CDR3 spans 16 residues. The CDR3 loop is CASSWTGTRNTDTQYF. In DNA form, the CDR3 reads TGTGCCAGCAGCTGGACCGGGACTAGGAACACAGATACGCAGTATTTT.

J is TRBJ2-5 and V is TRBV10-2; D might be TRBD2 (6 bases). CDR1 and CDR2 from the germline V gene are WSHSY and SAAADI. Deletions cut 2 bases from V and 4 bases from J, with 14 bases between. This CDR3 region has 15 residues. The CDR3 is CASSEQRGTRETQYF. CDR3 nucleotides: TGCGCCAGCAGTGAGCAACGTGGGACTCGAGAGACCCAGTACTTC.

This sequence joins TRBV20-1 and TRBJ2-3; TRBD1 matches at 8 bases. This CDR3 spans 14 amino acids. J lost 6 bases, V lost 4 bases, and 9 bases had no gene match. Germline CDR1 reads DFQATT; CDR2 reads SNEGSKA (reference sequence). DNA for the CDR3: TGCAGTGCTACAAGACAGGGGTTTGGGGATACGCAGTATTTT. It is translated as CSATRQGFGDTQYF.

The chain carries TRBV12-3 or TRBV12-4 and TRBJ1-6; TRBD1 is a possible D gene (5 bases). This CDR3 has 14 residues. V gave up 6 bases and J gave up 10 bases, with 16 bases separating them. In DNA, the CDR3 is TGTGCCAGCAGCGCCCGACGAAGGGACTCACCCCTCCACTTT. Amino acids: CASSARRRDSPLHF.

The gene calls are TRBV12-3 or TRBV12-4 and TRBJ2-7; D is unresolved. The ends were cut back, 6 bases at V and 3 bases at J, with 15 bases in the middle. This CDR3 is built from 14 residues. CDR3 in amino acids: CASSRSGRNYEQYF. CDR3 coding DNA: TGTGCCAGCAGCCGATCAGGACGGAACTACGAGCAGTACTTC.

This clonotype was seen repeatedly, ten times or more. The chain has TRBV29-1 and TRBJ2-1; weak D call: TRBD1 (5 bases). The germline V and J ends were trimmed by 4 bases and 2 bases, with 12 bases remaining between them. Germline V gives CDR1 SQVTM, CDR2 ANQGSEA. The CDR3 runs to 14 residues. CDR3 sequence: CSVGSRVTYNEQFF. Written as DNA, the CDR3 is TGCAGCGTTGGGTCCAGGGTAACCTACAATGAGCAGTTCTTC.

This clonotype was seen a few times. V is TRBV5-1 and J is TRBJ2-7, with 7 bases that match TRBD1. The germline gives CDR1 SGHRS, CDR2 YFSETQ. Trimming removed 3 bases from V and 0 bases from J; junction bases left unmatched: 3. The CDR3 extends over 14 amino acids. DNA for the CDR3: TGCGCCAGCAGCTCACAGGGGAGCTCCTACGAGCAGTACTTC. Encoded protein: CASSSQGSSYEQYF. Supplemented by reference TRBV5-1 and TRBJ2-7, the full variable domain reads KAGVTQTPRYLIKTRGQQVTLSCSPISGHRSVSWYQQTPGQGLQFLFEYFSETQRNKGNFPGRFSGRQFSNSRSEMNVSTLELGDSALYLCASSSQGSSYEQYFGPGTRLTVT.

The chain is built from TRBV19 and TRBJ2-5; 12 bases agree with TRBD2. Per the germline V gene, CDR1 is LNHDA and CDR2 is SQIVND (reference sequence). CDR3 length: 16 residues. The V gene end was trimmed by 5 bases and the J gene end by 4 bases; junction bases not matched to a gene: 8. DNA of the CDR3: TGTGCCAGTAGTCTACGGACTAGCGGGGTCGGAGAGACCCAGTACTTC. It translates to CASSLRTSGVGETQYF.

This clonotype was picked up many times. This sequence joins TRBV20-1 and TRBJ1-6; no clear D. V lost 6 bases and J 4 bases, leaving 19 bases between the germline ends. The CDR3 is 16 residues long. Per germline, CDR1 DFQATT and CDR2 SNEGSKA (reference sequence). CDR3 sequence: CSAKTGGLGYNSPLHF. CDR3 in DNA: TGCAGTGCCAAGACTGGAGGTCTCGGATATAATTCACCCCTCCACTTT.

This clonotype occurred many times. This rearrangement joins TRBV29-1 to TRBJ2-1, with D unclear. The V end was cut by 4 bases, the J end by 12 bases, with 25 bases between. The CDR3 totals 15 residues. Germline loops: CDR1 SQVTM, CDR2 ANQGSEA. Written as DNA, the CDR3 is TGCAGCGTTGTGTGGGTAGCCGGGCGTGATTCGGGGCAGTTCTTC. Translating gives CSVVWVAGRDSGQFF.

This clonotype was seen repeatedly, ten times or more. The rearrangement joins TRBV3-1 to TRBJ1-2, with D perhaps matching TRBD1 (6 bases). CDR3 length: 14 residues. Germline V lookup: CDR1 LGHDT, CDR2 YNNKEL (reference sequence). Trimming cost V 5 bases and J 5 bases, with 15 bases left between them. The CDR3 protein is CASSTLGTGYGYTF. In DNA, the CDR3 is TGTGCCAGCAGCACTCTTGGAACAGGGTATGGCTACACCTTC.

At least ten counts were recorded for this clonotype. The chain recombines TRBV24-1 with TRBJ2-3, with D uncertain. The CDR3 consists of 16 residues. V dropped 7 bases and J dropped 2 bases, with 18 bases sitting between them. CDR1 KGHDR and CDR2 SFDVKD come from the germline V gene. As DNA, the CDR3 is TGTGCCACCAGGATCCCCTACCCGGACGACACAGATACGCAGTATTTT. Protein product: CATRIPYPDDTDTQYF.

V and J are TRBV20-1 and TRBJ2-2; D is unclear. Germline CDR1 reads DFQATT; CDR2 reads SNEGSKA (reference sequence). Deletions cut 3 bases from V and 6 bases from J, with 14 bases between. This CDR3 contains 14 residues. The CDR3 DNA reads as TGCAGTGCTAGTTCTTTTCGGGCTCCCGGGGAGCTGTTTTTT. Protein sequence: CSASSFRAPGELFF.

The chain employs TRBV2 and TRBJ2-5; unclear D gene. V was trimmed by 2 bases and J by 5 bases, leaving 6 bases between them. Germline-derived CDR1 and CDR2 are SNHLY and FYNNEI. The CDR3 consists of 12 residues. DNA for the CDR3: TGTGCCAGCAGTGAACAGTTGGAGACCCAGTACTTC. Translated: CASSEQLETQYF.

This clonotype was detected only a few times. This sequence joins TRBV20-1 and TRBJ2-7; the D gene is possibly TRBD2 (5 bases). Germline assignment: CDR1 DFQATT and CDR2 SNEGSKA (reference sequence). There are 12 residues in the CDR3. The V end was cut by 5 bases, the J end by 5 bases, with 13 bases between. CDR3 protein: CSAYPGLNEQYF. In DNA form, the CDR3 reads TGCAGTGCTTACCCCGGACTGAACGAGCAGTACTTC.

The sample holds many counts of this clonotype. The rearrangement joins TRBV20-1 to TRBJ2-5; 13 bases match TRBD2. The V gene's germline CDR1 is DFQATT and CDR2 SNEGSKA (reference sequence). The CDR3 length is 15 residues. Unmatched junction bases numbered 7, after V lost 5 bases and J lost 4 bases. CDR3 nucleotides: TGCAGTGCTTTACTAGCGGGGGGGCGGGGAGAGACCCAGTACTTC. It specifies CSALLAGGRGETQYF.

The chain's CDR3 is CASSPMGTAAYEQYF. CDR3 DNA: TGTGCCAGCAGTCCTATGGGAACAGCCGCCTACGAGCAGTACTTC. The V call is TRBV12-3 or TRBV12-4, the J call TRBJ2-7; D unclear. Trimming pared 5 bases from V and 2 bases from J, leaving 16 bases between. The CDR3 runs 15 residues.

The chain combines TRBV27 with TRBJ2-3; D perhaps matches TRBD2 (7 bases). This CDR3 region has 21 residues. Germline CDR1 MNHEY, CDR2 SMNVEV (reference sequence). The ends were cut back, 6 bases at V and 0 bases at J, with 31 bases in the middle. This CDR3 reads CASRSHHTGGPLGQSTDTQYF. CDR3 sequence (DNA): TGTGCCAGCAGATCCCACCATACGGGGGGCCCCCTGGGTCAGAGCACAGATACGCAGTATTTT.

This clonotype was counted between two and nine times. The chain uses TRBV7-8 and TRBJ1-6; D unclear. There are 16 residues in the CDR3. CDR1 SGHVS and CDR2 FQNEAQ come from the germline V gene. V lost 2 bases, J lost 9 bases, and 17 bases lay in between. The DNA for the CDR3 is TGTGCCAGCAGCTTAAGTTTCAAGATCGGAGGTTCACCCCTCCACTTT. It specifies CASSLSFKIGGSPLHF.

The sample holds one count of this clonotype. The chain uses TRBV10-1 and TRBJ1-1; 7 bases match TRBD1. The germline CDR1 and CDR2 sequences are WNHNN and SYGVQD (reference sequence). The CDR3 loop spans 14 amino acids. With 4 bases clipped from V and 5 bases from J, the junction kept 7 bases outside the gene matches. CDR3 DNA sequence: TGCGCCAGCAGTGCCGGGTCAGGGGGAACTGAAGCTTTCTTT. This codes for CASSAGSGGTEAFF.

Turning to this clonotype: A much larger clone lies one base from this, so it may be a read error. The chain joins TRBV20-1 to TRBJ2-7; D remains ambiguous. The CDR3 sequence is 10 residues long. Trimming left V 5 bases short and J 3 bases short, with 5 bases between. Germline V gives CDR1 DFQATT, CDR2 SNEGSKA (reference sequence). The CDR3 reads CSASDYEQYF. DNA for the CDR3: TGCAGTGCTTCAGACTACGAGCAGTACTTC.

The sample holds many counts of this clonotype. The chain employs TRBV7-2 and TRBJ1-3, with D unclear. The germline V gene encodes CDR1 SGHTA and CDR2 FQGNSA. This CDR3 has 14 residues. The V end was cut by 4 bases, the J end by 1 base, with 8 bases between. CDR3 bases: TGTGCCAGCAGCTCCCGCTCATCTGGAAACACCATATATTTT. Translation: CASSSRSSGNTIYF.

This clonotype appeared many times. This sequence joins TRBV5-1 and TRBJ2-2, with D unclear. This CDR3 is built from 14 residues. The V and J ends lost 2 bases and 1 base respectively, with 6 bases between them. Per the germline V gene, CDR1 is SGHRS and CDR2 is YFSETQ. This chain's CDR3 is CASSFGGNTGELFF. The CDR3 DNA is TGCGCCAGCAGCTTTGGCGGGAACACCGGGGAGCTGTTTTTT.

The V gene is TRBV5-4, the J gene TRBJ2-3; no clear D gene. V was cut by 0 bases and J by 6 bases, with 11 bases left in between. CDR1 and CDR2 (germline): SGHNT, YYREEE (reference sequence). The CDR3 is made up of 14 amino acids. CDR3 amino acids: CASSLVAADDTQYF. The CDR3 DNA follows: TGTGCCAGCAGCTTGGTGGCAGCCGATGATACGCAGTATTTT.